This paragraph covers one T cell receptor beta chain sequence. These data originate in a study of blood T cell repertoires in COVID-19. The overall study: Whether acute or convalescent, the COVID-19 samples came from the United States, Italy and Spain. The cDNA or gDNA used as material had been derived from T cells, B-cell-depleted T cells, or PBMCs.

The V gene's germline CDR1 is KGHDR and CDR2 SFDVKD. The CDR3 totals 17 residues. After removal of 4 bases from V and 4 bases from J, the junction contained 14 bases not matched to a gene. Original data processing: Reference gene primer amplification gave estimated nucleated cell counts. Clones were read by immunoSEQ multiplex PCR, and TCRdb kept only the in-frame ones, dropping some. The D gene and trimming were derived from the DNA, and the V and J assignments and clone size from that table. Counted here are approximately 85,000 clones, around 90% occurring once; the ten biggest clones make up roughly 2%.

This sequence was found in a man aged 45-65 years with acute or convalescent COVID-19. The V and J genes are TRBV24-1 and TRBJ1-1; 7 bases are shared with TRBD1. The sample comprised peripheral blood. This chain's CDR3 is CATSDSRDSGGSTEAFF. CDR3 coding DNA: TGTGCCACCAGTGACTCCCGGGACAGCGGAGGGAGCACTGAAGCTTTCTTT.